The subject of this entry is one TCR beta chain. These data are taken from a study of blood T cell repertoires in COVID-19. Study overall: Collection of acute and convalescent COVID-19 samples took place in the United States, Italy and Spain.

In the authors' methods: Reference gene primer amplification in the assay estimated nucleated cell counts. Sequencing used immunoSEQ multiplex PCR; TCRdb keeps in-frame clones, though not all of them. D and trimming come from the DNA, and the V and J calls and clone size come from that table. The sample has roughly 250,000 clones; approximately 82% are singletons. This CDR3 spans 22 amino acids. CDR1 and CDR2 from the germline V gene are SGHVS and FNYEAQ. The V segment lost 4 bases and the J segment 4 bases; nucleotides outside the gene matches: 25. The sequenced material came from peripheral blood. The receptor comes from a woman of 80 years or more with active or convalescent COVID-19. V is TRBV7-6 and J is TRBJ1-3, with 10 bases fitting TRBD1. This CDR3 is CASSSSGTGVLCPINSGNTIYF. CDR3 nucleotides: TGTGCCAGCAGCTCTAGCGGGACAGGGGTCCTTTGTCCTATCAACTCGGGAAACACCATATATTTT.